This is a list of T cell receptor beta chains from one sample in a study of blood T cell repertoires in COVID-19. The data were produced by immunoSEQ multiplex PCR, yet TCRdb's version contains in-frame clones alone and is incomplete. Here the sample spans roughly 45,000 clones, more than 75% being singletons. Material for sequencing was peripheral blood. These receptors all come from a woman aged 55-69 years with acute or convalescent COVID-19. Each CDR3 is given with its conserved first and last residue. D genes are given only for firm matches. Size is stated for part of the rows, as once, few or many counts, or as a class when the clone is expanded.

j_call	clone_size	v_call	d_call	cdr3_nt	cdr3_aa
TRBJ2-5	once	TRBV18	.	TGTGCCAGCTCACCAGAGGAGACCCAGTACTTC	CASSPEETQYF
TRBJ1-6	.	TRBV12-3/TRBV12-4	.	TGTGCCAGCAGTTTAAGACAGAATTCACCCCTCCACTTT	CASSLRQNSPLHF
TRBJ1-2	.	TRBV2	TRBD1	TGTGCCAGCAGGCCAGGGGGCTTCATTAACTATGGCTACACCTTC	CASRPGGFINYGYTF
TRBJ2-2	.	TRBV9	TRBD2	TGTGCCAGCAGCGTGCGGGAGCCTCCCGCCGGGGAGCTGTTTTTT	CASSVREPPAGELFF
TRBJ2-7	.	TRBV7-9	TRBD2	TGTGCCAGCAGCGCTCCGGGGGGTCCCTACGAGCAGTACTTC	CASSAPGGPYEQYF
TRBJ1-5	.	TRBV19	TRBD1	TGTGCCAGCGACAGGGGGCTTATTCAGCCCCAGCATTTT	CASDRGLIQPQHF
TRBJ1-1	.	TRBV5-5	.	TGTGCCAGCAGCTTTTACGACAGAGAGAACACTGAAGCTTTCTTT	CASSFYDRENTEAFF
TRBJ2-3	.	TRBV10-3	TRBD2	TGTGCCATCAGTGAATACGGGGGGGATAGCACAGATACGCAGTATTTT	CAISEYGGDSTDTQYF
TRBJ1-1	.	TRBV27	TRBD1	TGTGCCAGCAGTTTAGGGACAGGTACGGACACTGAAGCTTTCTTT	CASSLGTGTDTEAFF
TRBJ2-3	.	TRBV11-2	TRBD2	TGTGCCAGCAGCCAAGGACTAGCGGGGACAGATACGCAGTATTTT	CASSQGLAGTDTQYF
TRBJ1-1	once	TRBV12-3/TRBV12-4	TRBD1	TGTGCCAGCAGTACAACAGGGGCCCTCGAAGCTTTCTTT	CASSTTGALEAFF
TRBJ2-1	.	TRBV29-1	.	TGCAGCGTTGAGAAAGGTTGGGTCGGGGGGCAGTTCTTC	CSVEKGWVGGQFF
TRBJ1-1	.	TRBV2	.	TGTGCCAGCACTTCCGCGGGGCTGGGGTCGAACACTGAAGCTTTCTTT	CASTSAGLGSNTEAFF
TRBJ2-1	.	TRBV24-1	TRBD2	TGTGCCACCAGTGATGCTAGCGGGGGCTCCTACAATGAGCAGTTCTTC	CATSDASGGSYNEQFF
TRBJ2-7	.	TRBV4-2	.	TGTGCCAGCAGCCAAGATCAGGGCAGGGTTTACGAGCAGTACTTC	CASSQDQGRVYEQYF
TRBJ2-1	once	TRBV19	.	TGTGCCAGTAGTCCGCAGCGTATAAATGAGCAGTTCTTC	CASSPQRINEQFF
TRBJ1-4	.	TRBV11-1	.	TGTGCCAGCAGCTTACAAAACACCGATAATGAAAAACTGTTTTTT	CASSLQNTDNEKLFF
TRBJ1-2	.	TRBV19	TRBD1	TGTGCCAGTAGTATGGGACAGGGGGACGGCTACACCTTC	CASSMGQGDGYTF
TRBJ1-5	.	TRBV5-5	TRBD1	TGTGCCAGCAGTTTGGACAGGGGAGAGGAGCCCCAGCATTTT	CASSLDRGEEPQHF
TRBJ1-5	.	TRBV19	TRBD1	TGTGCCAGTAGGACCGGGACAGGATACCAGCCCCAGCATTTT	CASRTGTGYQPQHF
TRBJ1-2	.	TRBV30	TRBD1	TGTGCCTGGGAAACCGGGACAGGCAAGAGCAGCTATGGCTACACCTTC	CAWETGTGKSSYGYTF
TRBJ2-1	.	TRBV5-4	TRBD1	TGTGCCAGCAGTCCCGGACAGGCCTACAATGAGCAGTTCTTC	CASSPGQAYNEQFF
TRBJ2-2	.	TRBV2	TRBD2	TGTGCCAGCAGCCGGGAGGGCCACACCGGGGAGCTGTTTTTT	CASSREGHTGELFF
TRBJ1-1	.	TRBV19	.	TGTGCCAGTAGTATTATTCCCGAGTTCACTGAAGCTTTCTTT	CASSIIPEFTEAFF
TRBJ2-5	.	TRBV7-8	TRBD2	TGTGCCAGCAGCTTATGGGTAGCGGGAGGTAGAGAGACCCAGTACTTC	CASSLWVAGGRETQYF
TRBJ2-3	.	TRBV7-2	TRBD1	TGTGCCAGCAGACGGGACAGGACTAGCACAGATACGCAGTATTTT	CASRRDRTSTDTQYF
TRBJ2-5	.	TRBV28	.	TGTGCCAGCAGTCCTGACCCGAGGAAGACCCAGTACTTC	CASSPDPRKTQYF